These T cell receptor beta chains were read from a single sample in a study of response to subunit inactivated influenza vaccine. TCRdb re-called the RT-PCR reads with MiXCR, one entry per CDR3 protein. The sample includes a few hundred thousand distinct CDR3 sequences, 13% to 15% of them seen just once. Source: PBMCs from blood, taken 11 to 12 days after vaccination. The source is a man aged 50 or older who received an inactivated influenza vaccine. Both conserved end residues are part of each CDR3. Fields, in order: V gene, clone size, D gene, CDR3 length, J gene, CDR3 protein, CDR3 DNA. D genes are given only for firm matches. Clone size is not always given. Where it is, it says once, few, many or a class for expanded clones.

>TRBV5-1|NA|TRBD1|15|TRBJ1-1
CASSLAQGVGTEAFF
TGCGCCAGCAGCTTGGCTCAGGGGGTGGGCACTGAAGCTTTCTTT
>TRBV7-9|NA|NA|15|TRBJ2-1
CASSLRQGPYNEQFF
TGTGCCAGCAGCCTCAGGCAGGGGCCTTACAATGAGCAGTTCTTC
>TRBV6-2/TRBV6-3|NA|NA|12|TRBJ2-7
CASRLRVYEQYF
TGTGCCAGCAGACTCAGGGTCTACGAGCAGTACTTC
>TRBV15|few|TRBD1|16|TRBJ2-5
CATSRDRQGIQETQYF
TGTGCCACCAGCAGAGATCGACAGGGGATCCAAGAGACCCAGTACTTC
>TRBV6-2/TRBV6-3|few|NA|14|TRBJ2-7
CASSYVGQSYEQYF
TGTGCCAGCAGTTACGTGGGCCAATCCTACGAGCAGTACTTC
>TRBV10-3|few|NA|12|TRBJ2-1
CAISERWGEQFF
TGTGCCATCAGTGAGAGGTGGGGTGAGCAGTTCTTC
>TRBV5-1|few|NA|15|TRBJ1-6
CASSSRTVDDSPLHF
TGCGCCAGCAGCTCCCGGACAGTGGACGATTCACCCCTCCACTTT
>TRBV30|NA|TRBD1|13|TRBJ2-1
CAWEQGAGNEQFF
TGTGCCTGGGAACAGGGGGCTGGGAATGAGCAGTTCTTC
>TRBV11-1|NA|NA|13|TRBJ2-3
CASSLVGLDTQYF
TGTGCCAGCAGCTTAGTCGGTTTAGATACGCAGTATTTT
>TRBV4-2|NA|NA|14|TRBJ2-7
CAISPGPSCYEQYF
TGTGCCATCAGCCCGGGACCTAGCTGCTACGAGCAGTACTTC
>TRBV6-2/TRBV6-3|NA|NA|17|TRBJ2-7
CASSSLTNYGQTYEQYF
TGTGCCAGCAGTTCCCTAACAAACTACGGACAGACATACGAGCAGTACTTC
>TRBV12-3/TRBV12-4|few|NA|15|TRBJ2-7
CASSLAPGLFYEQYF
TGTGCCAGCAGTTTAGCGCCGGGACTCTTCTACGAGCAGTACTTC
>TRBV20-1|few|TRBD1|15|TRBJ1-5
CSARTTQGVSQPQHF
TGCAGTGCCCGAACAACACAGGGGGTTAGTCAGCCCCAGCATTTT
>TRBV15|many|TRBD2|17|TRBJ2-2
CATSRDSLAGDTGELFF
TGTGCCACCAGCAGAGATAGTCTAGCGGGAGACACCGGGGAGCTGTTTTTT
>TRBV5-1|NA|TRBD2|15|TRBJ2-1
CASSFIAGGPGEQFF
TGCGCCAGCAGCTTCATAGCGGGAGGGCCTGGGGAGCAGTTCTTC
>TRBV27|few|NA|14|TRBJ2-3
CASSILRSTDTQYF
TGTGCCAGCAGTATCCTAAGGAGCACAGATACGCAGTATTTT
>TRBV6-2/TRBV6-3|NA|NA|15|TRBJ2-2
CASSLVPPPTGELFF
TGTGCCAGCAGTTTGGTCCCACCTCCCACCGGGGAGCTGTTTTTT
>TRBV28|few|NA|15|TRBJ2-4
CASSLRSRGNDIQYF
TGTGCCAGCAGTTTAAGGTCTCGGGGAAATGACATTCAGTACTTC
>TRBV29-1|few|NA|12|TRBJ2-2
CSVADYTGELFF
TGCAGCGTTGCGGATTACACCGGGGAGCTGTTTTTT
>TRBV6-2/TRBV6-3|NA|TRBD1|13|TRBJ2-7
CASSRQGRREQYF
TGTGCCAGCAGCCGACAGGGGCGCCGCGAGCAGTACTTC
>TRBV12-3/TRBV12-4|NA|TRBD2|15|TRBJ2-3
CASASGLADTDTQYF
TGTGCCAGCGCATCCGGACTAGCGGACACAGATACGCAGTATTTT
>TRBV7-6|few|NA|14|TRBJ2-1
CASSLLVDNNEQFF
TGTGCCAGCAGCCTACTCGTCGATAACAATGAGCAGTTCTTC
>TRBV5-8|NA|NA|16|TRBJ2-4
CASSPDPSLAKNIQYF
TGTGCCAGCAGCCCAGACCCTTCTCTAGCCAAAAACATTCAGTACTTC
>TRBV18|few|NA|16|TRBJ2-4
CASSPPVTLAKNIQYF
TGTGCCAGCTCACCACCGGTCACCTTAGCCAAAAACATTCAGTACTTC
>TRBV7-8|NA|TRBD1|15|TRBJ1-2
CASSSYQGQGDGYTF
TGTGCCAGCAGCTCTTACCAGGGACAGGGGGATGGCTACACCTTC
>TRBV12-3/TRBV12-4|NA|NA|12|TRBJ1-1
CAAQTMNTEAFF
TGTGCGGCACAGACCATGAACACTGAAGCTTTCTTT
>TRBV20-1|many|TRBD2|14|TRBJ2-1
CSARLAGPYNEQFF
TGCAGTGCTAGGTTAGCGGGACCTTACAATGAGCAGTTCTTC
>TRBV20-1|few|TRBD1|15|TRBJ2-7
CSANKPGQTNHEQYF
TGCAGTGCAAACAAACCGGGACAGACGAATCACGAGCAGTACTTC
>TRBV2|NA|TRBD2|15|TRBJ2-2
CASSLTSGYTGELFF
TGTGCCAGCAGTTTGACTAGCGGCTACACCGGGGAGCTGTTTTTT
>TRBV7-2|NA|NA|16|TRBJ2-2
CASSKAYRSNTGELFF
TGTGCCAGCAGCAAAGCCTATCGGTCGAACACCGGGGAGCTGTTTTTT
>TRBV7-9|NA|NA|12|TRBJ2-7
CASKDSSYEQYF
TGTGCCAGCAAGGATAGCTCCTACGAGCAGTACTTC
>TRBV2|many|TRBD1|16|TRBJ2-5
CASSRTTGNTQETQYF
TGTGCCAGCAGCCGAACGACAGGGAATACCCAAGAGACCCAGTACTTC
>TRBV7-2|few|TRBD2|14|TRBJ2-7
CASSFRTSGGEQYF
TGTGCCAGCAGCTTCCGGACTAGCGGGGGCGAGCAGTACTTC
>TRBV7-9|NA|NA|17|TRBJ2-2
CASSLVFSALAAGELFF
TGTGCCAGCAGCTTAGTTTTTTCTGCGTTAGCGGCCGGGGAGCTGTTTTTT
>TRBV29-1|NA|NA|12|TRBJ2-7
CSVVLSGYEQYF
TGCAGCGTTGTCCTGTCCGGGTACGAGCAGTACTTC
>TRBV20-1|NA|NA|13|TRBJ2-7
CSARGYAVYEQYF
TGCAGTGCTAGGGGTTACGCAGTGTACGAGCAGTACTTC
>TRBV10-3|few|NA|14|TRBJ2-3
CAIRPGHRTDTQYF
TGTGCCATCAGGCCGGGACACCGCACAGATACGCAGTATTTT
>TRBV7-3|once|TRBD2|15|TRBJ2-1
CASSLISGAFQEQFF
TGTGCCAGCAGCCTTATTAGCGGGGCCTTCCAGGAGCAGTTCTTC
>TRBV7-2|few|TRBD1|16|TRBJ1-2
CASSFYQDRAEGGYTF
TGTGCCAGCAGCTTTTACCAGGACAGGGCCGAGGGCGGCTACACCTTC
>TRBV4-2|NA|NA|19|TRBJ2-5
CASSQDLSPTGNRKETQYF
TGTGCCAGCAGCCAAGATCTTTCCCCGACGGGGAACCGAAAAGAGACCCAGTACTTC
>TRBV6-2/TRBV6-3|few|NA|14|TRBJ1-5
CASSSRRLNQPQHF
TGTGCCAGCAGTTCCCGTCGGCTCAATCAGCCCCAGCATTTT
>TRBV19|few|NA|14|TRBJ2-1
CASSYRAKGNEQFF
TGTGCCAGTAGCTACCGGGCGAAGGGCAATGAGCAGTTCTTC
>TRBV10-3|NA|NA|11|TRBJ2-7
CAISASKEQYF
TGTGCCATCAGTGCATCCAAAGAGCAGTACTTC